This entry is about one T cell receptor (beta chain). Per the germline V gene, CDR1 is KGHSH and CDR2 is LQKENI. V was clipped by 9 bases and J by 7 bases; unmatched bases: 8. The CDR3 runs to 13 residues. This specimen belongs to a study of cytomegalovirus exposure and HLA in healthy donors. This PCR relied on a set of 60 Vbeta primers and 13 Jbeta primers. Profiling relied on immunoSEQ multiplex PCR, and the TCRdb table lists in-frame clones only, not all of them. The data show over 90,000 clones, around 81% seen once. The sequenced sample was PBMCs. The gene calls are TRBV18 and TRBJ1-5; 8 bases are a match to TRBD1. The source is a middle-aged man in good health and CMV-seropositive. CDR3 protein: CASRQGALQPQHF. The CDR3 nucleotides read TGTGCCAGTAGGCAGGGGGCCCTCCAGCCCCAGCATTTT.